Below, 16 T cell receptor beta chains from the same sample are listed, as sequenced in a study of blood T cell repertoires in COVID-19. This table comes from immunoSEQ multiplex PCR, and its TCRdb copy is limited to in-frame clones, with some not included. The data contain roughly 150,000 clones, around four fifths of them singletons. The sample was peripheral blood. The source is a woman at least 80 years old with acute or convalescent COVID-19.

This clone appeared a few times. This chain uses TRBV4-2 with TRBJ2-2; no definite D call. V gave up 1 base and J gave up 9 bases, with 9 bases separating them. This CDR3 comprises 13 residues. CDR1 and CDR2 from the germline V gene are LGHNA and YNFKEQ. The CDR3 is CASSQVVERELFF. The CDR3 DNA sequence: TGTGCCAGCAGCCAAGTTGTCGAGAGGGAGCTGTTTTTT.

This clone was found a few times. The chain recombines TRBV5-8 with TRBJ2-3; 8 nucleotides align to TRBD2. Germline V gene data show CDR1 as SGHTS and CDR2 as YDEGEE. Trimming took 0 bases from V and 6 from J; bases not matched to a gene: 3. This CDR3 is 14 amino acids long. This chain's CDR3 is CASSLGAGGDTQYF. The CDR3 DNA follows: TGTGCCAGCAGCTTGGGCGCGGGGGGTGATACGCAGTATTTT.

The rearrangement joins TRBV10-2 to TRBJ2-2; TRBD1 aligns across 8 bases. V was clipped by 2 bases and J by 4 bases; unmatched bases: 6. The CDR3 covers 16 residues. Germline V gives CDR1 WSHSY, CDR2 SAAADI. The CDR3, as DNA: TGCGCCAGCAGTGAGCAGGGGGCTTTCTTCACCGGGGAGCTGTTTTTT. This gives the protein CASSEQGAFFTGELFF.

On this clone itself: The junction departs from the called germline gene at one end, perhaps through a read error. The chain employs TRBV12-3 or TRBV12-4 and TRBJ1-1, with 9 bases lining up with TRBD1. CDR3 length: 13 residues. CDR3 region: CASSLGWGQGAFF. The CDR3 bases are TGTGCCAGCAGCTTAGGGTGGGGACAGGGCGCTTTCTTT.

V is TRBV19 and J is TRBJ1-5; the D is unclear. The CDR3 has 15 residues. Trimming left V 3 bases short and J 0 bases short, with 9 bases between. Germline V CDR1 and CDR2: LNHDA, SQIVND (reference sequence). CDR3 in amino acids: CASSIRGYSNQPQHF. CDR3 coding DNA: TGTGCCAGTAGTATCCGAGGATATAGCAATCAGCCCCAGCATTTT.

The chain employs TRBV15 and TRBJ2-7; 8 nucleotides align to TRBD1. This CDR3 spans 14 amino acids. Germline V gives CDR1 LNHNV, CDR2 YYDKDF (reference sequence). The junction had 1 base not matched to a gene; V was cut back by 0 bases and J by 3 bases. The CDR3 spells CATSRDGTGYEQYF. The CDR3, as DNA: TGTGCCACCAGCAGAGACGGGACAGGCTACGAGCAGTACTTC.

This chain joins TRBV10-2 and TRBJ2-7, with D uncertain. Germline V gives CDR1 WSHSY, CDR2 SAAADI. Trimming stripped 2 bases from V and 4 bases from J, with 15 bases between. The length of the CDR3 is 15 residues. CDR3 nucleotide sequence: TGCGCCAGCAGTGAGCGTGGGCTTCGAGTGTACGAGCAGTACTTC. Its protein product is CASSERGLRVYEQYF.

V and J are TRBV7-9 and TRBJ2-2; 7 nucleotides match TRBD1. The CDR3 runs 15 residues. J was trimmed by 2 bases and V by 5 bases; bases with no gene match: 5. Germline V lookup: CDR1 SEHNR, CDR2 FQNEAQ (reference sequence). The CDR3 region has the DNA TGTGCCAGCAGCCCCTACAGGGGCAACACCGGGGAGCTGTTTTTT. As protein: CASSPYRGNTGELFF.

The chain couples TRBV19 to TRBJ2-2, with TRBD2 as a possible D gene (6 bases). Germline V gene data show CDR1 as LNHDA and CDR2 as SQIVND (reference sequence). The CDR3 sequence is 17 residues long. The germline V and J ends were trimmed by 3 bases and 5 bases, with 19 bases remaining between them. CDR3 loop: CASSMKWTLGGTGELFF. As DNA, the CDR3 is TGTGCCAGTAGTATGAAATGGACTCTAGGAGGGACCGGGGAGCTGTTTTTT.

V and J are TRBV28 and TRBJ1-2, with TRBD1 identical over 11 bases. Germline V lookup: CDR1 MDHEN, CDR2 SYDVKM. V lost 5 bases and J lost 4; bases outside the gene matches: 6. The CDR3 runs 15 residues. CDR3 protein: CASSPGTGGPYGYTF. CDR3 DNA: TGTGCCAGCAGTCCCGGGACAGGGGGTCCCTATGGCTACACCTTC.

This clone turned up a few times. This chain connects TRBV11-3 to TRBJ2-2, with TRBD2 matching 7 bases. The CDR3 spans 18 residues. Per germline, CDR1 SGHNT and CDR2 YENEEA. Trimming took 6 bases from V and 1 from J; bases not matched to a gene: 14. Written as DNA, the CDR3 is TGTGCCAGCAGTGGTCCATTGATTGGCGGGAGGAACACCGGGGAGCTGTTTTTT. Amino acids: CASSGPLIGGRNTGELFF.

V is TRBV5-8 and J is TRBJ2-7, with 7 bases that match TRBD2. CDR3 size: 15 residues. Germline assignment: CDR1 SGHTS and CDR2 YDEGEE. V was pared by 6 bases and J by 6 bases, with 15 bases of the junction left unmatched. The CDR3 loop reads CASTLGLSSGGEQYF. The CDR3 nucleotides are TGTGCCAGCACCCTGGGACTATCCTCTGGTGGCGAGCAGTACTTC.

The chain recombines TRBV19 with TRBJ1-2; D possibly corresponds to TRBD1 (5 bases). The CDR3 loop spans 16 amino acids. CDR1 is LNHDA and CDR2 is SQIVND in the germline V gene (reference sequence). Trimming shortened V by 7 bases and J by 8 bases, and 26 bases separated the two germline ends. CDR3 region: CASKGPLDSRWGGYTF. CDR3 nucleotides: TGTGCCAGTAAAGGCCCCCTCGATTCCAGGTGGGGCGGCTACACCTTC.

This chain connects TRBV18 to TRBJ2-7, with a tentative D call TRBD2 (6 bases). Trimming removed 0 bases from V and 3 bases from J, with 18 bases in between. In germline, CDR1 is KGHSH, CDR2 LQKENI. The CDR3 covers 17 residues. DNA for the CDR3: TGTGCCAGCTCACCACCGGGTGCTTTTGGGGGGAGCTACGAGCAGTACTTC. It is translated as CASSPPGAFGGSYEQYF.

The chain recombines TRBV10-3 with TRBJ2-3; D possibly corresponds to TRBD2 (6 bases). Trimming cost V 10 bases and J 4 bases, with 18 bases left between them. The germline gives CDR1 ENHRY, CDR2 SYGVKD. This CDR3 comprises 14 residues. The CDR3 DNA sequence: TGTGCCACCATGACCAGAACGGGGGCAGATACGCAGTATTTT. Translating it yields CATMTRTGADTQYF.

This rearrangement joins TRBV2 to TRBJ1-2; 7 bases match TRBD1. V was pared by 6 bases and J by 4 bases, with 11 bases of the junction left unmatched. The length of the CDR3 is 15 residues. CDR1 and CDR2 from the germline V gene are SNHLY and FYNNEI. For the CDR3, the DNA is TGTGCCAGCAGCGGGACAGCCAGGCGCGGCTATGGCTACACCTTC. As protein: CASSGTARRGYGYTF.